A selection of T cell receptor beta chains follows, all from one sample in a study of siplizumab effects on memory and regulatory T cells. Clones were sequenced by immunoSEQ multiplex PCR, and TCRdb holds only the in-frame ones, with some missing. The table shows some 100,000 clones, with 94% occurring only once. The sample comprised Tregs sorted from blood. The origin of the receptors is a human donor in good health. Both conserved end residues are part of each CDR3. The order of the fields is J gene, D gene, V gene, clone size, CDR3 protein, CDR3 DNA. D genes are given only for firm matches. Part of the rows lack a size; the others show once, few, many or a class for expanded clones.

>TRBJ1-1|.|TRBV20-1|.
CSAGQGTEAFF
TGCAGTGCTGGTCAGGGCACTGAAGCTTTCTTT
>TRBJ2-7|.|TRBV9|.
CASSVHTVGPYEQYF
TGTGCCAGCAGCGTACACACTGTGGGGCCCTACGAGCAGTACTTC
>TRBJ2-1|.|TRBV27|.
CASSLMPHPEQFF
TGTGCCAGCAGTTTAATGCCACATCCTGAGCAGTTCTTC
>TRBJ1-3|.|TRBV11-2|.
CASSRAGRTLEAPGNTIYF
TGTGCCAGCAGCCGAGCGGGACGGACCCTCGAGGCTCCTGGAAACACCATATATTTT
>TRBJ2-7|.|TRBV6-1|.
CASSAVSGRFYEQYF
TGTGCCAGCAGCGCCGTCTCGGGACGATTCTACGAGCAGTACTTC
>TRBJ2-1|TRBD2|TRBV5-1|.
CASSRAGGTYNEQFF
TGCGCCAGCAGTAGAGCGGGAGGGACCTACAATGAGCAGTTCTTC
>TRBJ1-1|TRBD1|TRBV19|.
CASSSSGQVFEAFF
TGTGCCAGTAGTTCCTCGGGACAGGTATTTGAAGCTTTCTTT
>TRBJ1-2|.|TRBV5-5|.
CASQQREGANYGYTF
TGTGCCAGCCAGCAACGGGAGGGGGCTAACTATGGCTACACCTTC
>TRBJ2-3|.|TRBV28|.
CASSLGGTQYF
TGTGCCAGCAGTTTGGGTGGGACGCAGTATTTT
>TRBJ2-4|TRBD1|TRBV18|once
CASSPLGQKLAKNIQYF
TGTGCCAGCTCACCCCTGGGACAGAAGCTAGCCAAAAACATTCAGTACTTC
>TRBJ2-1|.|TRBV19|once
CASSMRGDEQFF
TGTGCCAGTAGTATGAGGGGGGATGAGCAGTTCTTC
>TRBJ1-2|TRBD1|TRBV23-1|.
CASETTGTGILGRSDGYTF
TGCGCCAGCGAAACAACCGGGACAGGGATTTTGGGGAGGTCAGATGGCTACACCTTC
>TRBJ2-5|TRBD1|TRBV28|.
CASGSSADRGETQYF
TGTGCCAGCGGAAGCTCGGCTGACAGGGGAGAGACCCAGTACTTC
>TRBJ2-1|.|TRBV27|.
CASSLSVPGSAYNEQFF
TGTGCCAGCAGTTTATCCGTCCCTGGATCTGCCTACAATGAGCAGTTCTTC
>TRBJ2-3|.|TRBV7-8|.
CASSLGLLRTDTQYF
TGTGCCAGCAGCTTAGGTCTACTGAGAACAGATACGCAGTATTTT
>TRBJ1-1|.|TRBV27|.
CASSFTGLGTEAFF
TGTGCCAGCAGTTTTACAGGGTTGGGCACTGAAGCTTTCTTT
>TRBJ1-2|.|TRBV5-1|.
CASSLVGGEGYGYTF
TGCGCCAGCAGCTTGGTTGGGGGCGAGGGCTATGGCTACACCTTC
>TRBJ2-3|TRBD1|TRBV6-1|once
CASSETGRGPDTQYF
TGTGCCAGCAGTGAAACCGGCAGGGGGCCAGATACGCAGTATTTT